This TCR beta chain was identified in a study of cytomegalovirus exposure and HLA in healthy donors. The CDR3 runs to 16 residues. Trimming cost V 8 bases and J 0 bases, with 18 bases left between them. Looked up from germline, CDR1 is KGHSH and CDR2 is LQKENI. 60 Vbeta and 13 Jbeta primers were used in PCR. Only in-frame clones appear in the TCRdb table, and some are missing; sequencing was by immunoSEQ multiplex PCR. The sample contains about 67,000 clones, 65% to 70% of which appear only once. Sequencing was performed on PBMCs. The chain recombines TRBV18 with TRBJ2-3; tentative D call: TRBD2 (6 bases). The TCR comes from a woman in her twenties or thirties in good health and CMV-seronegative. In DNA, the CDR3 is TGTGCCAGCCGGCCTCATATCGGGGGAAGCACAGATACGCAGTATTTT. Protein sequence: CASRPHIGGSTDTQYF.